This T cell receptor beta chain was captured by sequencing in a study of immune characterization of retroperitoneal liposarcoma. TCRdb recomputed calls from the PCR reads with MiXCR, one row per CDR3 protein. The table records 12,000 or so distinct CDR3 sequences, approximately 25% of them present only once. The sequence came from a female donor with retroperitoneal liposarcoma. What was sequenced was tumor tissue.

The CDR3 nucleotides are TGTGCCAGCAGTGAATCGCCAGCGGGGGCCATCAACTCCTACGAGCAGTTCTTC. Amino acid sequence: CASSESPAGAINSYEQFF. The rearrangement joins TRBV6-1 to TRBJ2-1; TRBD2 aligns across 8 bases. The length of the CDR3 is 18 residues. The V gene end was trimmed by 2 bases and the J gene end by 10 bases; junction bases not matched to a gene: 19. Germline lookup yields CDR1 MNHNS and CDR2 SASEGT.